These 19 T cell receptor beta chains were sequenced from one sample in a study of OX40 agonist ivuxolimab in advanced cancers. The assay was immunoSEQ multiplex PCR, and TCRdb's table has in-frame clones only and misses some. The sample lists about 35,000 clones, around 90% occurring once. Material: CD4+ or CD8+ T cells sorted from blood, obtained in a trial of the OX40 agonist ivuxolimab. These receptor sequences come from an adult with an advanced solid tumor such as melanoma, head and neck, liver or kidney cancer.

The rearrangement joins TRBV13 to TRBJ2-1; D is possibly TRBD2 (5 bases). The CDR3 has 14 residues. The V end lost 4 bases, the J end lost 7 bases, and 14 bases lay between the germline ends. Germline loops: CDR1 PRHDT, CDR2 FYEKMQ (reference sequence). The CDR3 DNA follows: TGTGCCAGCAGCTCCCCCCTAGCTGGGAATGAGCAGTTCTTC. This sequence encodes CASSSPLAGNEQFF.

The rearrangement links TRBV11-3 to TRBJ2-3, with TRBD1 identical over 7 bases. The CDR3 runs to 16 residues. J gave up 4 bases and V 4 bases, and 11 bases lay outside the gene matches. CDR1 and CDR2 from the germline V gene are SGHNT and YENEEA. CDR3 nucleotide sequence: TGTGCCAGCAGCTCCCGACAGGGCCAGGGTTCAGATACGCAGTATTTT. This sequence encodes CASSSRQGQGSDTQYF.

The CDR3 DNA is TGTGCCAGCGCCGGGGGGCCCACCATATATTTT. Translated: CASAGGPTIYF. V usage is TRBV7-9 and J usage is TRBJ1-3; a possible D gene is TRBD1 (6 bases). Trimming left V 8 bases short and J 9 bases short, with 11 bases between. Germline assignment: CDR1 SEHNR and CDR2 FQNEAQ (reference sequence). The CDR3 loop spans 11 amino acids.

This clone was seen just once. The chain carries TRBV14 and TRBJ1-1, with D unclear. V lost 4 bases to trimming and J lost 0 bases, with 9 bases between them. This CDR3 has 14 amino acids. Germline V gene lookup returns CDR1 SGHDN and CDR2 FVKESK. The CDR3 spells CASSPHSLNTEAFF. The CDR3 nucleotides are TGTGCCAGCAGCCCTCACAGTCTGAACACTGAAGCTTTCTTT.

The chain is built from TRBV12-5 and TRBJ1-3; no clear D. Germline CDR1 is LGHNT and CDR2 is FRNRAP. The germline V and J ends were trimmed by 4 bases and 4 bases, with 11 bases remaining between them. The CDR3 covers 14 residues. CDR3 region: CASGSPQEGNTIYF. CDR3 DNA: TGTGCTAGTGGTTCGCCACAAGAAGGAAACACCATATATTTT. The whole variable domain, filled in from reference TRBV12-5 and TRBJ1-3, reads DARVTQTPRHKVTEMGQEVTMRCQPILGHNTVFWYRQTMMQGLELLAYFRNRAPLDDSGMPKDRFSAEMPDATLATLKIQPSEPRDSAVYFCASGSPQEGNTIYFGEGSWLTVV.

This clone is a singleton in its sample. The chain combines TRBV15 with TRBJ1-4; 9 bases agree with TRBD1. This CDR3 has 14 residues. Trimming cost V 3 bases and J 7 bases; bases outside gene matches: 3. CDR1 and CDR2 from the germline V gene are LNHNV and YYDKDF (reference sequence). CDR3: CATSRDRGVEKLFF. The CDR3 coding sequence is TGTGCCACCAGCAGGGACAGGGGCGTTGAAAAACTGTTTTTT.

A few counts support this clone. The chain recombines TRBV7-9 with TRBJ2-7, with 7 bases that match TRBD1. Germline lookup yields CDR1 SEHNR and CDR2 FQNEAQ (reference sequence). CDR3 length: 14 amino acids. Trimming took 5 bases from V and 3 from J; bases not matched to a gene: 7. CDR3 protein: CASSLTGQIYEQYF. The CDR3 region has the DNA TGTGCCAGCAGCCTAACGGGACAGATCTACGAGCAGTACTTC. Complete variable domain (other parts from reference TRBV7-9 and TRBJ2-7): DTGVSQNPRHKITKRGQNVTFRCDPISEHNRLYWYRQTLGQGPEFLTYFQNEAQLEKSRLLSDRFSAERPKGSFSTLEIQRTEQGDSAMYLCASSLTGQIYEQYFGPGTRLTVT.

The chain combines TRBV28 with TRBJ1-1; D ambiguous. Germline CDR1 is MDHEN and CDR2 is SYDVKM. The V end was cut by 3 bases, the J end by 8 bases, with 10 bases between. This CDR3 has 12 residues. This CDR3 is CASSFPPREAFF. The CDR3 nucleotides are TGTGCCAGCAGTTTCCCACCCCGGGAAGCTTTCTTT.

This clone was recorded a few times. This chain joins TRBV6-5 and TRBJ2-7; the match to TRBD2 covers 9 bases. This CDR3 region has 15 residues. Germline CDR1 and CDR2: MNHEY and SVGAGI. V was clipped by 5 bases and J by 4 bases; unmatched bases: 9. This CDR3 reads CASSVRAGGRYEQYF. The CDR3, as DNA: TGTGCCAGCAGTGTGAGGGCGGGAGGGCGGTACGAGCAGTACTTC.

The CDR3 DNA reads as TGCGCCAGCAGTGAGGACAGGCGAAGTGTGGAGCAGTACTTC. This codes for CASSEDRRSVEQYF. This chain joins TRBV10-2 and TRBJ2-7; D is possibly TRBD1 (6 bases). The CDR3 has 14 amino acids. Germline values: CDR1 WSHSY, CDR2 SAAADI. V dropped 2 bases and J dropped 7 bases, with 15 bases sitting between them.

The V call is TRBV9, the J call TRBJ2-5; 10 bases are a match to TRBD2. In germline, CDR1 is SGDLS, CDR2 YYNGEE. This CDR3 region has 16 residues. V lost 2 bases, J lost 3 bases, and 7 bases stayed unmatched. For the CDR3, the DNA is TGTGCCAGCAGCGTCCTTTCTAGCGGGAGTGAAGAGACCCAGTACTTC. It is translated as CASSVLSSGSEETQYF.

This sequence joins TRBV11-2 and TRBJ2-5; no definite D call. Deletions cut 3 bases from V and 4 bases from J, with 6 bases between. This CDR3 has 12 amino acids. Germline CDR1 SGHAT, CDR2 FQNNGV. The CDR3, as DNA: TGTGCCAGCAGCTTGTGGAGAGAGACCCAGTACTTC. It translates to CASSLWRETQYF.

The CDR3 loop reads CASSRGWGLAGDRQYF. CDR3 bases: TGTGCCAGCAGCAGGGGGTGGGGACTAGCGGGAGATAGGCAGTACTTC. This sequence joins TRBV28 and TRBJ2-7; 14 nucleotides align to TRBD2. J gave up 9 bases and V 6 bases, and 13 bases lay outside the gene matches. Germline V lookup: CDR1 MDHEN, CDR2 SYDVKM. CDR3 length equals 16 residues.

The rearrangement joins TRBV5-1 to TRBJ2-7; 7 bases line up with TRBD1. The CDR3 has 14 amino acids. CDR1 and CDR2 (germline): SGHRS, YFSETQ. Germline trimming cut 4 bases from V and 5 bases from J; bases unmatched to any gene: 9. CDR3 region: CASSQRTGSDEQYF. For the CDR3, the DNA is TGCGCCAGCAGCCAAAGGACAGGTTCAGACGAGCAGTACTTC.

The V call is TRBV6-4, the J call TRBJ2-3; 9 nucleotides agree with TRBD2. The CDR3 has 14 residues. Looked up from germline, CDR1 is MRHNA and CDR2 is SNTAGT. V lost 4 bases to trimming and J lost 1 base; unmatched junction nucleotides: 0. CDR3 bases: TGTGCCAGCAGTGGGACTAGCGGCACAGATACGCAGTATTTT. This gives the protein CASSGTSGTDTQYF.

This chain uses TRBV5-5 with TRBJ2-7; D is tentatively TRBD1 or TRBD2 (6 bases each). Germline CDR1 and CDR2: SGHKS and YYEKEE (reference sequence). The V end was cut by 4 bases, the J end by 6 bases, with 11 bases between. The CDR3 is 12 amino acids. This CDR3 is CASSPPGAEQYF. DNA for the CDR3: TGTGCCAGCAGCCCCCCGGGGGCCGAGCAGTACTTC.

The chain carries TRBV7-9 and TRBJ2-3; 9 bases agree with TRBD2. Germline CDR1 and CDR2: SEHNR and FQNEAQ (reference sequence). The CDR3 extends over 16 amino acids. Losses at the gene ends were 5 bases for V and 7 bases for J; bases not matched to a gene: 13. CDR3 in DNA: TGTGCCAGCAGCCCCCGGGTAGCGGGAGATCGCCATACGCAGTATTTT. Translating gives CASSPRVAGDRHTQYF.

This chain uses TRBV7-6 with TRBJ2-7; 9 nucleotides match TRBD1. V shed 4 bases, J shed 3 bases, and the junction held 4 bases outside the gene matches. From germline, CDR1 is SGHVS and CDR2 FNYEAQ. The CDR3 length is 14 residues. The CDR3 DNA reads TGTGCCAGCAGCTCGGGACAGGGACTCTACGAGCAGTACTTC. Its protein product is CASSSGQGLYEQYF. The whole variable domain, filled in from reference TRBV7-6 and TRBJ2-7, reads GAGVSQSPRYKVTKRGQDVALRCDPISGHVSLYWYRQALGQGPEFLTYFNYEAQQDKSGLPNDRFSAERPEGSISTLTIQRTEQRDSAMYRCASSSGQGLYEQYFGPGTRLTVT.

The chain employs TRBV7-9 and TRBJ2-7; 8 nucleotides match TRBD1. The CDR3 runs 16 residues. In germline, CDR1 is SEHNR, CDR2 FQNEAQ (reference sequence). Trimming cost V 4 bases and J 2 bases; bases outside gene matches: 10. In DNA form, the CDR3 reads TGTGCCAGCAGCTACGGGACAGGAGTTAGCGCCTACGAGCAGTACTTC. Amino acids: CASSYGTGVSAYEQYF.